The 26 T cell receptor beta chains presented below share a single source sample, sequenced in a study of tumor-infiltrating lymphocytes in primary liver carcinoma (dated by TCRdb to the late 2010s). Sequencing used an Illumina HiSeq 2500. TCRbeta-specific cDNA was reverse-transcribed from approximately 460 ng total RNA using a constant-region primer and ProtoScript II reverse transcriptase. Construction of the TCRbeta libraries relied on three nested rounds of multiplex PCR, following a slightly modified ARM-PCR procedure. Multiplex TRBV1-TRBV30 forward primers and a Cbeta reverse primer were used in the first two PCR rounds, each of which was run for around 10 cycles. Using fastp trimming at Q25 and MiXCR clonotype assembly, TCRdb reanalyzed the public sequencing data and kept in-frame beta chains. Every entry covers one CDR3 protein and lists the most common genes and DNA from its rows. The sample table records some 30,000 distinct CDR3 sequences; about three quarters of these occur just once. The ten biggest clones cover roughly a third of the sample.

Without any cell sorting, total RNA and DNA were extracted together from approximately 22-30 mg of bulk tissue using the AllPrep DNA/RNA mini kit. The sample comprised liver tumor tissue from sampling region 5. The intended sense of this specimen's cell subset or site label: tumor region T5, tumor centre. These receptors came from a man aged 40-50 years with primary liver carcinoma and hepatitis B virus infection.

By proportion, this clonotype is medium-sized. The J gene is TRBJ1-2, the V gene TRBV4-2; no definite D call. V was clipped by 0 bases and J by 4 bases, with 12 bases between them. The CDR3 loop spans 15 amino acids. Germline loops: CDR1 LGHNA, CDR2 YNFKEQ. CDR3 region: CASSQDLGSGYGYTF. For the CDR3, the DNA is TGTGCCAGCAGCCAAGATCTCGGGTCGGGCTATGGCTACACCTTC.

In the case of this clonotype: No conserved phenylalanine or tryptophan ends this CDR3, so it is likely a read error. The genes are TRBV5-5 and TRBJ1-2; 8 bases are shared with TRBD1. Per germline, CDR1 SGHKS and CDR2 YYEKEE (reference sequence). The CDR3 sequence is 19 residues long. Trimming at V came to 0 bases and at J to 5 bases, leaving 18 bases not matched to a gene. CDR3 protein: CASSLDPYHITGGGYGYTL. In DNA form, the CDR3 reads TGTGCCAGCAGCTTGGATCCTTACCACATTACAGGGGGTGGGTATGGCTACACCTTA.

With respect to this clonotype: With a much larger clone just one base away, this may be a read error. The chain links TRBV24-1 to TRBJ2-1; weak D call: TRBD1 (5 bases). Germline CDR1 and CDR2: KGHDR and SFDVKD. The CDR3 extends over 15 amino acids. The ends were cut back, 9 bases at V and 3 bases at J, with 17 bases in the middle. CDR3 amino acids: CATQGKGRGYNEQFF. The CDR3 coding sequence is TGTGCCACCCAGGGTAAGGGTAGGGGCTACAATGAGCAGTTCTTC.

Comment on this clonotype: Mismatch with germline at one junction end may stem from a read error. This chain's CDR3 is CASSQTSGRAQETQCF. In nucleotides, the CDR3 is TGTGCCAGTAGCCAAACTAGCGGGAGAGCACAAGAGACCCAGTGCTTC. V and J are TRBV12-3 or TRBV12-4 and TRBJ2-5; 11 bases agree with TRBD2. The CDR3 is made up of 16 amino acids.

The chain recombines TRBV12-3 or TRBV12-4 with TRBJ2-1; perhaps TRBD2 as D (6 bases). Trimming left V 6 bases short and J 4 bases short, with 13 bases between. The CDR3 sequence is 14 residues long. Written as DNA, the CDR3 is TGTGCCAGCAGAACTGGCGGGGAGTACAATGAGCAGTTCTTC. Its translation: CASRTGGEYNEQFF.

As concerns this clonotype: A clone one base away is much larger, so this may be a read error. The CDR3 loop reads CASSQGSYSEQFF. CDR3 nucleotides: TGTGCCAGCAGCCAAGGGAGCTATTCGGAGCAGTTCTTC. The chain has TRBV2 and TRBJ2-1; perhaps TRBD2 as D (5 bases). The CDR3 loop spans 13 amino acids. CDR1 and CDR2 (germline): SNHLY, FYNNEI. Trimming shortened V by 6 bases and J by 10 bases, and 16 bases separated the two germline ends.

The table lists this clonotype with a count of one. With a much larger clone just one base away, this may be a read error. V gene TRBV6-2 or TRBV6-3 combines with J gene TRBJ2-7; D uncertain. CDR1 is MNHEY, CDR2 SVGEGT, per germline. V was cut by 11 bases and J by 0 bases, with 20 bases left in between. This CDR3 is 15 amino acids long. The DNA of the CDR3 is TGTGCCGGCGGTCCCCAGGCGCACCCCTCCTACGAGCAGTACTTC. Its protein product is CAGGPQAHPSYEQYF.

A word on this clonotype: This may stem from a read error, because a much larger clone lies one nucleotide away. The rearrangement links TRBV24-1 to TRBJ2-4; 7 bases match TRBD2. Germline-derived CDR1 and CDR2 are KGHDR and SFDVKD. This CDR3 has 14 residues. V lost 3 bases and J lost 11; bases outside the gene matches: 9. CDR3 DNA sequence: TGTGCCACCAGTGATGGCGCCTGGGCGGGGGTTCAGTACTTC. This encodes CATSDGAWAGVQYF.

By sample fraction, this clonotype is medium-sized (0.01 to 0.1%). The V and J genes are TRBV29-1 and TRBJ2-1, with 9 bases aligning to TRBD2. The CDR3 runs 14 residues. Germline V CDR1 and CDR2: SQVTM, ANQGSEA. Germline trimming cut 4 bases from V and 4 bases from J; bases unmatched to any gene: 5. The CDR3 coding sequence is TGCAGCGTTGCGGCTAGCGGGATGTACAATGAGCAGTTCTTC. It codes for CSVAASGMYNEQFF.

As to this clonotype: Germline is not matched at one junction end, which may reflect a read error. The chain is built from TRBV6-2 or TRBV6-3 and TRBJ2-7, with TRBD2 as a possible D gene (6 bases). Germline V CDR1 and CDR2: MNHEY, SVGEGT. This CDR3 spans 13 amino acids. CDR3 DNA: TGTACCTGCACTGCAAATTGGGGGGACGAGCAATACTTC. Translation: CTCTANWGDEQYF.

Comment on this clonotype: An end of the junction does not agree with germline; a read error may underlie this. V and J are TRBV12-3 or TRBV12-4 and TRBJ2-1, with D perhaps matching TRBD2 (5 bases). The CDR3 is made up of 16 amino acids. The CDR3 DNA is TGTACCAGCACTTTAGTGGCGGCTAGCTCCTACAATGAACAGTTCTTC. It yields the protein CTSTLVAASSYNEQFF.

Points on this clonotype: Given the absence of the conserved phenylalanine or tryptophan at the CDR3 end, a read error is likely. This chain joins TRBV11-1 and TRBJ2-3, with D possibly matching TRBD2 (6 bases). The CDR3 contains 14 residues. Between the trimmed V and J ends, which lost 5 bases and 8 bases, there was a span of 17 bases. The germline V gene encodes CDR1 SGHAT and CDR2 FQDESV (reference sequence). CDR3 residues: CASSLGTSPPTQYS. CDR3 coding DNA: TGTGCCAGCAGCCTAGGGACTTCTCCACCTACGCAGTATTCA.

Of note for this clonotype: At one of its ends the junction is not consistent with the germline gene, which may arise from a read error. The chain recombines TRBV12-3 or TRBV12-4 with TRBJ2-5; 7 nucleotides match TRBD2. The CDR3 is 13 amino acids. The DNA of the CDR3 is TGTACCAGCGGTTTAACGGTTGGGGGGGCCCAGTACTTC. Translation gives CTSGLTVGGAQYF.

For this clonotype: A read error may produce the germline difference seen at one junction end. This rearrangement joins TRBV6-1 to TRBJ1-4, with D uncertain. This CDR3 comprises 15 residues. CDR1 is MNHNS and CDR2 is SASEGT in the germline V gene. In nucleotides, the CDR3 is TGTGCCAACAGTATCGGACTGTGGGGTAATGAAAAACTGTTTTTT. Protein product: CANSIGLWGNEKLFF.

This clonotype has at least ten counts. V gene TRBV7-3 combines with J gene TRBJ2-1; 7 positions match TRBD2. Germline CDR1 SGHTA, CDR2 FQGTGA. The V segment lost 4 bases and the J segment 8 bases; nucleotides outside the gene matches: 8. This CDR3 has 14 residues. In DNA form, the CDR3 reads TGTGCCAGCAGCTCGGGCCCAGCGGGACATGAGCAGTTCTTC. Protein: CASSSGPAGHEQFF.

This clonotype was detected only a few times. The junction differs from germline at one of its ends, possibly a read error. This chain links TRBV5-6 with TRBJ2-7, with D hard to call. The length of the CDR3 is 14 residues. Germline values: CDR1 SGHDT, CDR2 YYEEEE. CDR3 residues: CVSSLFIFSYEQYF. The CDR3 DNA follows: TGTGTCAGCAGCTTGTTCATCTTCTCCTACGAGCAGTACTTC.

Comment on this clonotype: The junction differs from germline at one of its ends, possibly a read error. The V and J genes are TRBV11-2 and TRBJ2-2; D perhaps matches TRBD2 (6 bases). Germline CDR1 reads SGHAT; CDR2 reads FQNNGV. This CDR3 is 15 amino acids long. CDR3 protein: CASSFAGSNTGEPFF. The CDR3 bases are TGTGCCAGTAGCTTTGCGGGATCGAACACCGGGGAACCGTTTTTT.

On this clonotype: A read error may produce the germline difference seen at one junction end. The V gene is TRBV6-1, the J gene TRBJ2-5; 9 bases are a match to TRBD1. CDR3 length: 16 residues. Germline V gene data show CDR1 as MNHNS and CDR2 as SASEGT. This CDR3 is CAGSESRYRGRETQYF. The CDR3 nucleotides are TGTGCCGGCAGTGAATCACGGTACAGGGGGCGAGAGACCCAGTACTTC.

Note on this clonotype: The CDR3 end shows no conserved phenylalanine or tryptophan, and so a read error is likely. The chain employs TRBV7-3 and TRBJ2-3; TRBD2 matches at 8 bases. This CDR3 has 17 residues. Per the germline V gene, CDR1 is SGHTA and CDR2 is FQGTGA. Unmatched junction bases numbered 16, after V lost 4 bases and J lost 7 bases. CDR3 in DNA: TGTGCCAGCAGCTCCATTCCGGGACTAGTGGGAGGAAATACGCAGTATTCT. Protein: CASSSIPGLVGGNTQYS.

This clonotype was seen only a few times. Germline and junction disagree at one end, which may indicate a read error. The chain recombines TRBV9 with TRBJ2-4; perhaps TRBD1 as D (6 bases). Per the germline V gene, CDR1 is SGDLS and CDR2 is YYNGEE. The CDR3 has 18 residues. CDR3 in amino acids: CASSPPDGQGRAKDIQYF. CDR3 in DNA: TGTGCCAGCAGCCCGCCGGATGGTCAGGGGAGAGCCAAAGACATTCAGTACTTC.

Turning to this clonotype: At one end the junction does not follow the germline gene, possibly because of a read error. The chain employs TRBV4-2 and TRBJ1-1; D remains unclear. Germline CDR1 LGHNA, CDR2 YNFKEQ. The CDR3 consists of 14 residues. CDR3 sequence: CPSSQDLLNTEAFF. CDR3 nucleotides: TGTCCCAGCAGCCAAGATCTTCTGAACACTGAAGCCTTCTTT.

This clonotype came up many times. The J gene is TRBJ2-5, the V gene TRBV5-1; 8 bases align to TRBD2. This CDR3 contains 14 residues. V lost 1 base and J lost 5; bases outside the gene matches: 4. From germline, CDR1 is SGHRS and CDR2 YFSETQ. The CDR3 region has the DNA TGCGCCAGCAGCTTGCACGGGAGGGCGGAGACCCAGTACTTC. Translated: CASSLHGRAETQYF.

In the case of this clonotype: A much larger clone differs by one base, so this may be a read error. The chain joins TRBV28 to TRBJ2-7, with unresolved D. The CDR3 contains 14 residues. The germline V gene has CDR1 MDHEN and CDR2 SYDVKM. The V and J ends lost 6 bases and 2 bases respectively, with 14 bases between them. CDR3 amino acids: CASRSNGLTYEQYF. CDR3 nucleotides: TGTGCCAGCAGATCTAACGGCCTGACCTACGAGCAGTACTTC. Based on the CDR3 plus reference TRBV28 and TRBJ2-7, the full variable domain is DVKVTQSSRYLVKRTGEKVFLECVQDMDHENMFWYRQDPGLGLRLIYFSYDVKMKEKGDIPEGYSVSREKKERFSLILESASTNQTSMYLCASRSNGLTYEQYFGPGTRLTVT.

The chain employs TRBV11-1 and TRBJ2-7; D not certain. The CDR3 has 12 residues. Germline V gene sequence: CDR1 SGHAT, CDR2 FQDESV (reference sequence). The CDR3 is CVCSLTHYEQYF. The CDR3 DNA reads as TGTGTCTGCAGCTTAACACACTACGAGCAGTACTTC.

Concerning this clonotype itself: A much more abundant neighbour one base away suggests this may be a read error. V gene TRBV11-2 combines with J gene TRBJ1-1; D may be TRBD1 (5 bases). CDR3 size: 15 residues. Germline V gives CDR1 SGHAT, CDR2 FQNNGV. The CDR3 sequence is CTSSLEPGVSTGAFF. The CDR3 coding sequence is TGTACCAGCAGCTTAGAACCGGGGGTGAGCACTGGAGCTTTCTTT. Full variable domain (missing parts from reference TRBV11-2 and TRBJ1-1): EAGVAQSPRYKIIEKRQSVAFWCNPISGHATLYWYQQILGQGPKLLIQFQNNGVVDDSQLPKDRFSAERLKGVDSTLKIQPAKLEDSAVYLCTSSLEPGVSTGAFFGQGTRLTVV.

This sequence joins TRBV11-2 and TRBJ2-7, with TRBD1 identical over 9 bases. Germline assignment: CDR1 SGHAT and CDR2 FQNNGV. The V and J ends lost 6 bases and 12 bases, in that order; junction bases with no gene match: 21. This CDR3 is built from 16 residues. The CDR3 nucleotides are TGTGCCAGCAGTTTCATACAGGGGGCCATACATAACGAGATGTACTTC. Its protein product is CASSFIQGAIHNEMYF.